This is a list of T cell receptor beta chains from one sample in a study of blood T cell repertoires in COVID-19. Profiled with immunoSEQ multiplex PCR; TCRdb holds only in-frame clones, not every one. The sample has more than 400,000 clones; about 90% are singletons. Sequenced material: PBMCs or T cells enriched from blood (not recorded which). The receptors were gathered from a man between 18 and 29 years old who had recovered from COVID-19. Each CDR3 is given with its conserved first and last residue. A D gene is named only where the DNA matches it firmly. The listing skips clone size in some rows; elsewhere it reads once, few, many or a size class.

>TRBV27|TRBD1|-|TRBJ2-7
TGTGCCAGCAGCTACAGGGGGACTTACGAGCAGTACTTC
CASSYRGTYEQYF
>TRBV7-8|TRBD1|-|TRBJ2-7
TGTGCCAGCAGCTCAGAGTGGACAGGGCGCTCCTACGAGCAGTACTTC
CASSSEWTGRSYEQYF
>TRBV9|TRBD1|once|TRBJ2-1
TGTGCCAGCAGCGTCTGGACAGGGGGCATCGATGAGCAGTTCTTC
CASSVWTGGIDEQFF
>TRBV6-5|TRBD1|-|TRBJ1-6
TGTGCCAGCAGCTCCGGGACAGTATCTTCACCCCTCCACTTT
CASSSGTVSSPLHF
>TRBV5-1|-|-|TRBJ2-3
TGCGCCAGTATGGAGGGGCAGTGGGATGGTACGCAGTATTTT
CASMEGQWDGTQYF
>TRBV27|TRBD1|-|TRBJ2-7
TGTGCCAGCAGCCAGCGGACAGGGGTCGAGCAGTACTTC
CASSQRTGVEQYF
>TRBV5-1|-|-|TRBJ1-2
TGCGCCAGCAGCTTGGTTGGAGGGTCCCACTATGGCTACACCTTC
CASSLVGGSHYGYTF
>TRBV28|-|-|TRBJ2-3
TGTGCCAGCAGTTACCGAGGGTCCCGCTGGTATTTT
CASSYRGSRWYF
>TRBV3-1/TRBV3-2|-|-|TRBJ1-1
TGTGCCAGCAGCCAGACAGGGAACACTGAAGCTTTCTTT
CASSQTGNTEAFF
>TRBV9|-|once|TRBJ1-6
TGTGCCAGCAGCGTAGATACCTTGGGCAGCCGCTCCCATAGGACCCTCCACTTT
CASSVDTLGSRSHRTLHF
>TRBV24-1|TRBD2|-|TRBJ2-2
TGTGCCACCAGTGACCCCGGGACTAGCAGGACCGGGGAGCTGTTTTTT
CATSDPGTSRTGELFF
>TRBV24-1|-|-|TRBJ2-5
TGTGCCACCAGTGACCCCAGGGGACCCGGTGGAGAGACCCAGTACTTC
CATSDPRGPGGETQYF
>TRBV10-3|-|-|TRBJ2-1
TGTGCCATCAGTGACGGCAATGAGCAGTTCTTC
CAISDGNEQFF
>TRBV6-1|-|-|TRBJ1-1
TGTGCCAGCAGTGCCTCTGTCCGACGGGATGTTGTTGCTGAAGCTTTCTTT
CASSASVRRDVVAEAFF
>TRBV19|TRBD2|once|TRBJ2-3
TGTGCCAGTAGTGGGGTACTAGCGGGAGGGCCAACAGATACGCAGTATTTT
CASSGVLAGGPTDTQYF
>TRBV5-1|-|-|TRBJ1-2
TGCGCCAGCAGCTTCGGAGCAGACTATGGCTACACCTTC
CASSFGADYGYTF
>TRBV5-4|-|-|TRBJ1-2
TGTGCCAGCGGACTAAACACAGCTCATGGCTACACCTTC
CASGLNTAHGYTF
>TRBV7-9|-|-|TRBJ2-7
TGTGCCAGCAGCGCCCTTGCGTCCTACGAGCAGTACTTC
CASSALASYEQYF
>TRBV11-3|TRBD2|-|TRBJ2-3
TGTGCCAGCAGCTTAGGCGGGGGGGGAGATACGCAGTATTTT
CASSLGGGGDTQYF
>TRBV6-6|TRBD1|-|TRBJ1-2
TGTGCCAGCAGTTACCGACAGGGGAAGTCCTATGGCTACACCTTC
CASSYRQGKSYGYTF
>TRBV18|TRBD1|-|TRBJ1-2
TGTGCCAGCTCACCATTGGAGGGGGCCGGTGGCTACACCTTC
CASSPLEGAGGYTF
>TRBV7-2|TRBD1|-|TRBJ1-2
TGTGCCAGCAGCCGGACAGGGTACTATGGCTACACCTTC
CASSRTGYYGYTF
>TRBV28|TRBD1|-|TRBJ1-2
TGTGCCAGCAACTTTGCAACAGGGGACGGCTACACCTTC
CASNFATGDGYTF
>TRBV12-3/TRBV12-4|-|-|TRBJ1-1
TGTGCCAGCAGCCTACGGAGGGGAGCTTTCTTT
CASSLRRGAFF
>TRBV24-1|-|few|TRBJ1-5
TGTGCCACCAGTTTTTCGGGGAATCAGCCCCAGCATTTT
CATSFSGNQPQHF
>TRBV11-2|-|-|TRBJ2-3
TGTGCCAGCAGCCCCCATGTCATTGCGATCACCCCAGATACGCAGTATTTT
CASSPHVIAITPDTQYF
>TRBV28|TRBD1|-|TRBJ1-5
TGTGCCAGCAGTCCTACAGGGGATCAGCCCCAGCATTTT
CASSPTGDQPQHF
>TRBV13|TRBD2|-|TRBJ2-7
TGTGCCAGCAGCGCAAGCGGGAGGGCCTCCTACGAGCAGTACTTC
CASSASGRASYEQYF
>TRBV4-1|-|-|TRBJ2-2
TGCGCCAGCAGCCAAGTGCTGACAGCGAACACCGGGGAGCTGTTTTTT
CASSQVLTANTGELFF
>TRBV7-3|TRBD1|-|TRBJ1-2
TGTGCCAGCAGCGCCGGGACAGGGGGCGGCTATGGCTACACCTTC
CASSAGTGGGYGYTF
>TRBV10-2|-|-|TRBJ2-7
TGCGCCAGCAGTTCAAGGACAGACTCCTACGAGCAGTACTTC
CASSSRTDSYEQYF
>TRBV28|-|-|TRBJ1-5
TGTGCCAGCTTTCACGGGGTAATCGGCAATCAGCCCCAGCATTTT
CASFHGVIGNQPQHF
>TRBV5-5|TRBD1|once|TRBJ1-6
TGTGCCAGCAGCTGGGAACAGGGGGTCGGGGGAGGAGGCTCACCCCTCCACTTT
CASSWEQGVGGGGSPLHF
>TRBV6-1|TRBD2|-|TRBJ2-1
TGTGCCAGCAGTGGCCTGGGACTAGGCGGCTACAATGAGCAGTTCTTC
CASSGLGLGGYNEQFF
>TRBV5-1|TRBD1|-|TRBJ2-2
TGCGCCAGCAGCCGGACAGGGGGAAACGGGGAGCTGTTTTTT
CASSRTGGNGELFF
>TRBV6-2/TRBV6-3|-|-|TRBJ1-5
TGTGCCAGCAGTCCGGGGGGGAATCAGCCCCAGCATTTT
CASSPGGNQPQHF
>TRBV2|TRBD1|-|TRBJ2-7
TGTGCCAGCAGTGACAGGGGGCGCGAGCAGTACTTC
CASSDRGREQYF
>TRBV6-4|-|-|TRBJ2-1
TGTGCCAGCAGTGACTGGCCAGCGGCCTCCTACAATGAGCAGTTCTTC
CASSDWPAASYNEQFF
>TRBV7-3|TRBD1|-|TRBJ2-2
TGTGCCAGCAGCTTAACACAGGGGGCGTCCGGGGAGCTGTTTTTT
CASSLTQGASGELFF
>TRBV5-1|-|-|TRBJ2-3
TGCGCCAGCAGCGGGGGGGCGCAAACAGATACGCAGTATTTT
CASSGGAQTDTQYF
>TRBV5-1|TRBD1|-|TRBJ2-7
TGCGCCAGCAGCAAGTCCGGGACAGCGACCTATGATCGGAACGAGCAGTACTTC
CASSKSGTATYDRNEQYF
>TRBV5-6|TRBD1|once|TRBJ2-4
TGTGCCAGCAGCCCCGGATGGGGACAGGGGGGGAGCATTCAGTACTTC
CASSPGWGQGGSIQYF
>TRBV28|-|-|TRBJ1-1
TGTGCCAGCAGGTCCCCTCGAGCGATGAACACTGAAGCTTTCTTT
CASRSPRAMNTEAFF
>TRBV7-3|TRBD1|-|TRBJ1-2
TGTGCCAGCAGCTCCCAGGGGGAGGGCTACACCTTC
CASSSQGEGYTF
>TRBV3-1/TRBV3-2|-|-|TRBJ1-4
TGTGCCAGCATGGGAGCCACGCCTGAAAAACTGTTTTTT
CASMGATPEKLFF
>TRBV28|-|-|TRBJ1-5
TGTGCCAGCAGCGTCGGAGGGGCCGGGTCGAGCGTGAGCAATCAGCCCCAGCATTTT
CASSVGGAGSSVSNQPQHF
>TRBV3-1/TRBV3-2|TRBD1|-|TRBJ1-1
TGTGCCAGCAGCGAGGACAGGGCCACTGAAGCTTTCTTT
CASSEDRATEAFF
>TRBV27|TRBD1|-|TRBJ1-6
TGTGCCAGCAGTTTATCGGGACAGGGCGGGCATTCACCCCTCCACTTT
CASSLSGQGGHSPLHF
>TRBV19|TRBD1|-|TRBJ1-2
TGTGCCAGTAGAGAGGACAGGGCAAGTAACTATGGCTACACCTTC
CASREDRASNYGYTF
>TRBV20-1|TRBD1|-|TRBJ1-2
TGCAGTGCAACAGGGGACTATGGCTACACCTTC
CSATGDYGYTF
>TRBV7-2|-|-|TRBJ1-6
TGTGCCAGCAGCCTCAACAGGAGCGTTAATTCACCCCTCCACTTT
CASSLNRSVNSPLHF
>TRBV19|TRBD1|-|TRBJ1-1
TGTGCCAGTAGGACTCAGGGGGCAAACACTGAAGCTTTCTTT
CASRTQGANTEAFF
>TRBV4-1|TRBD1|-|TRBJ1-4
TGCGCCAGCAGCCAAGGATTGGACAGGACTGAAAAACTGTTTTTT
CASSQGLDRTEKLFF
>TRBV28|TRBD2|-|TRBJ2-1
TGTGCCAGCAGTCCTGCGGGACTAGCGGACAATGAGCAGTTCTTC
CASSPAGLADNEQFF